Following are 17 T cell receptor beta chains from one sample sequenced in a study of beta chain features in type 1 diabetes. Study-wide points: All four CD4+ subsets from Type 1 diabetes patients carried moderately but significantly shorter TCRB CDR3s.

The isolated RNA, all of it, was reverse transcribed, so expressed TCRB transcripts were what got sequenced. Clones were read by immunoSEQ multiplex PCR, and TCRdb kept only the in-frame ones, dropping some. This sample has approximately 170,000 clones, with around 8% found just once. The antigens for these receptors are not known. Sequenced input: central memory CD4+ T cells from blood. The receptor source for this set is a woman aged 40 to 55 with type 1 diabetes.

This clone occurred a few times. The V call is TRBV9, the J call TRBJ2-2, with 11 nucleotides matching TRBD2. Germline CDR1 is SGDLS and CDR2 is YYNGEE. The V gene end was trimmed by 6 bases and the J gene end by 1 base; junction bases not matched to a gene: 2. CDR3 length: 15 amino acids. DNA for the CDR3: TGTGCCAGCAATCTAGCGGGGGGGAACACCGGGGAGCTGTTTTTT. Translating it yields CASNLAGGNTGELFF.

This clone was counted between two and nine times. The genes are TRBV30 and TRBJ2-5, with D uncertain. This CDR3 is built from 13 residues. Per germline, CDR1 GTSNPN and CDR2 SVGIG (reference sequence). Trimming left V 0 bases short and J 4 bases short, with 9 bases between. The CDR3 nucleotides are TGTGCCTGGAGTGTTTCAGGTGGAGAGACCCAGTACTTC. Protein sequence: CAWSVSGGETQYF.

This CDR3 is CASRPTGPYEQYF. The CDR3 DNA reads as TGTGCCAGCAGACCGACAGGGCCCTACGAGCAGTACTTC. The V and J genes are TRBV7-9 and TRBJ2-7; 7 bases match TRBD1. The V and J ends lost 6 bases and 2 bases, in that order; junction bases with no gene match: 4. The CDR3 spans 13 residues. Germline CDR1 reads SEHNR; CDR2 reads FQNEAQ (reference sequence).

This clone turned up a few times. Other DNA sequences in this specimen translate into the identical CDR3. The rearrangement links TRBV29-1 to TRBJ2-7, with 8 bases matching TRBD1. V trimming: 2 bases; J trimming: 4 bases; junction bases outside the gene matches: 1. Per germline, CDR1 SQVTM and CDR2 ANQGSEA. The CDR3 length is 12 residues. The CDR3 sequence: CSVETGGYEQYF. In DNA form, the CDR3 reads TGCAGCGTTGAAACAGGGGGGTACGAGCAGTACTTC.

This clone has just a few counts. This sequence joins TRBV7-2 and TRBJ2-4; tentative D call: TRBD1 (5 bases). The length of the CDR3 is 15 residues. Trimming left V 1 base short and J 8 bases short, with 15 bases between. Germline values: CDR1 SGHTA, CDR2 FQGNSA. This chain's CDR3 is CASSLDAGQSDIQYF. The DNA for the CDR3 is TGTGCCAGCAGCTTAGACGCAGGGCAGAGTGACATTCAGTACTTC. The entire variable domain, with the rest obtained from reference TRBV7-2 and TRBJ2-4, is as follows: GAGVSQSPSNKVTEKGKDVELRCDPISGHTALYWYRQSLGQGLEFLIYFQGNSAPDKSGLPSDRFSAERTGGSVSTLTIQRTQQEDSAVYLCASSLDAGQSDIQYFGAGTRLSVL.

This clone was counted only a few times. This chain joins TRBV4-1 and TRBJ2-3; weak D call: TRBD2 (5 bases). This CDR3 has 18 residues. Germline values: CDR1 MGHRA, CDR2 YSYEKL. Trimming left V 2 bases short and J 2 bases short, with 20 bases between. In nucleotides, the CDR3 is TGCGCCAGCAGCCAAAGATCCCTAGCTCCTTTCTACACAGATACGCAGTATTTT. Protein product: CASSQRSLAPFYTDTQYF.

This clone showed up just a few times. The chain carries TRBV18 and TRBJ1-1; perhaps TRBD1 as D (5 bases). This CDR3 has 12 amino acids. V lost 5 bases and J 4 bases, leaving 8 bases between the germline ends. The germline CDR1 and CDR2 sequences are KGHSH and LQKENI. The CDR3 DNA reads as TGTGCCAGCTCAGAAAGGGGCACTGAAGCTTTCTTT. This codes for CASSERGTEAFF.

V and J are TRBV6-5 and TRBJ1-6; D may be TRBD1 (5 bases). The CDR3 contains 15 residues. Trimming cost V 4 bases and J 4 bases, with 11 bases left between them. CDR1 MNHEY and CDR2 SVGAGI come from the germline V gene. The DNA of the CDR3 is TGTGCCAGCAGTTTAACAGGAGCGTATAATTCACCCCTCCACTTT. It encodes CASSLTGAYNSPLHF.

This clone was detected a few times. The V and J genes are TRBV27 and TRBJ1-2; 8 bases align to TRBD1. The junction had 4 bases not matched to a gene; V was cut back by 5 bases and J by 5 bases. This CDR3 is built from 13 residues. CDR1 and CDR2 (germline): MNHEY, SMNVEV (reference sequence). The CDR3 sequence is CASSPRQGYGYTF. CDR3 nucleotides: TGTGCCAGCAGTCCTAGACAGGGGTATGGCTACACCTTC.

This clone was recorded a few times. This chain links TRBV27 with TRBJ2-7, with 7 bases identical to TRBD2. Germline CDR1 reads MNHEY; CDR2 reads SMNVEV (reference sequence). The trim removed 6 bases at V and 6 bases at J, leaving 11 bases unmatched. This CDR3 region has 14 residues. The CDR3 is CASRSGGLRTEQYF. As DNA, the CDR3 is TGTGCCAGCAGATCCGGGGGACTACGTACCGAGCAGTACTTC.

For this clone: The same CDR3 is also encoded by other DNA sequences in this sample. V is TRBV2 and J is TRBJ2-5, with no clear D. The length of the CDR3 is 12 residues. CDR1 SNHLY and CDR2 FYNNEI come from the germline V gene. Between the trimmed V and J ends, which lost 1 base and 4 bases, there was a span of 4 bases. The CDR3 loop is CASSEGRETQYF. The CDR3, as DNA: TGTGCCAGCAGTGAAGGGAGAGAGACCCAGTACTTC.

The rearrangement links TRBV15 to TRBJ1-1, with 9 bases lining up with TRBD1. The CDR3 is 15 amino acids. CDR1 LNHNV and CDR2 YYDKDF come from the germline V gene (reference sequence). J was trimmed by 5 bases and V by 1 base; bases with no gene match: 5. CDR3 residues: CATSRARQGGTEAFF. CDR3 DNA: TGTGCCACCAGCAGAGCCCGACAGGGGGGGACTGAAGCTTTCTTT. The entire variable domain, with the rest obtained from reference TRBV15 and TRBJ1-1, is as follows: DAMVIQNPRYQVTQFGKPVTLSCSQTLNHNVMYWYQQKSSQAPKLLFHYYDKDFNNEADTPDNFQSRRPNTSFCFLDIRSPGLGDTAMYLCATSRARQGGTEAFFGQGTRLTVV.

J is TRBJ2-5 and V is TRBV7-3; 7 bases align to TRBD1. V lost 5 bases to trimming and J lost 2 bases; unmatched junction nucleotides: 8. The CDR3 length is 15 residues. Germline values: CDR1 SGHTA, CDR2 FQGTGA. CDR3 residues: CASSLTGSWQETQYF. CDR3 in DNA: TGTGCCAGCAGCCTGACAGGGAGCTGGCAAGAGACCCAGTACTTC.

There are a few counts of this clone. The chain is built from TRBV4-2 and TRBJ1-1; the D is unclear. Germline CDR1 reads LGHNA; CDR2 reads YNFKEQ. The length of the CDR3 is 12 residues. V lost 1 base, J lost 11 bases, and 11 bases lay in between. CDR3 sequence (DNA): TGTGCCAGCAGCCAAGTGGAGGGTGCGGCTTTCTTT. Its protein is CASSQVEGAAFF.

In its sample, this clone was seen a few times. This chain links TRBV28 with TRBJ1-5; TRBD1 matches at 9 bases. The CDR3 has 15 amino acids. The V and J ends lost 7 bases and 7 bases, in that order; junction bases with no gene match: 11. Germline V gene data show CDR1 as MDHEN and CDR2 as SYDVKM. The CDR3 loop reads CASTPGQGPYQPQHF. CDR3 in DNA: TGTGCCAGCACTCCGGGACAGGGTCCCTACCAGCCCCAGCATTTT.

The rearrangement uses TRBV4-1 and TRBJ2-1; 10 positions agree with TRBD2. CDR1 and CDR2 (germline): MGHRA, YSYEKL. J lost 4 bases, V lost 1 base, and 4 bases had no gene match. The CDR3 runs to 16 residues. The CDR3 region has the DNA TGCGCCAGCAGCCAAGCCGGGACTAGCGTATACAATGAGCAGTTCTTC. As protein: CASSQAGTSVYNEQFF.

This sequence joins TRBV5-6 and TRBJ2-5; no clear D gene. The CDR3 loop spans 16 amino acids. With 1 base removed from V and 2 bases from J, the gap between germline ends came to 15 bases. Germline V gene sequence: CDR1 SGHDT, CDR2 YYEEEE. As DNA, the CDR3 is TGTGCCAGCAGCTTGCGGTCTATTACGAAACAAGAGACCCAGTACTTC. This sequence encodes CASSLRSITKQETQYF.